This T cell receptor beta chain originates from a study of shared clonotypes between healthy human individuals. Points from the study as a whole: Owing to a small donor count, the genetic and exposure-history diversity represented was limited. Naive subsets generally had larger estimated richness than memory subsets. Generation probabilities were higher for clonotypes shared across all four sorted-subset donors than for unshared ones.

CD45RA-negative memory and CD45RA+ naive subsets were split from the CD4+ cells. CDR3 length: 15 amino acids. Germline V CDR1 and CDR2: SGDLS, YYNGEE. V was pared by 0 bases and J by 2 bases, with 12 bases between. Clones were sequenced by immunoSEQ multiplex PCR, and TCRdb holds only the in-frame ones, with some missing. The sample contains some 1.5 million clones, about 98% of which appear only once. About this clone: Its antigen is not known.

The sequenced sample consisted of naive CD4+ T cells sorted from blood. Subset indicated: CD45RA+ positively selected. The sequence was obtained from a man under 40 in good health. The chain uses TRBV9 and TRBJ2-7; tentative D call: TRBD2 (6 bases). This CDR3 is CASSVEAGSTYEQYF. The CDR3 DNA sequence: TGTGCCAGCAGCGTAGAGGCGGGAAGTACCTACGAGCAGTACTTC.